The rows below give T cell receptor beta chains drawn from one sample of a study of T cells after yellow fever vaccination. TCRdb independently ran MiXCR on the 5' RACE reads; one entry per CDR3 protein. The table has hundreds of thousands of distinct CDR3 sequences, 13% seen once. The sample in question was PBMCs, obtained on the day of the yellow fever booster vaccination. Receptors originate from a man aged 25 to 40 who received the YFV17D yellow fever vaccine. Each CDR3 is given with its conserved first and last residue. A D gene is named only where the DNA matches it firmly. Clone size is stated in some rows and not others, as once, few, many or a class when expanded.

d_gene	abundance	v_gene	j_gene	CDR3aa	CDR3nt
.	few	TRBV3-1	TRBJ2-3	CASSQRTLSTDTQYF	TGTGCCAGCAGCCAAAGGACACTAAGCACAGATACGCAGTATTTT
.	.	TRBV30	TRBJ1-1	CAWSWGGTAFF	TGTGCCTGGAGTTGGGGAGGGACAGCTTTCTTT
.	.	TRBV20-1	TRBJ2-1	CSGTPKGSYNEQFF	TGCAGTGGTACCCCTAAGGGCTCCTACAATGAGCAGTTCTTC
.	.	TRBV10-2	TRBJ2-1	CASSENERVSGWYNEQFF	TGCGCCAGCAGTGAAAACGAGAGGGTCAGCGGCTGGTACAATGAGCAGTTCTTC
.	.	TRBV7-9	TRBJ2-2	CASSPELFF	TGTGCCAGCAGCCCGGAGCTGTTTTTT
TRBD1	few	TRBV19	TRBJ1-5	CASRQQGLGNQPQHF	TGTGCCAGTAGACAACAGGGGCTCGGCAATCAGCCCCAGCATTTT
.	.	TRBV5-8	TRBJ1-1	CASRFGTEAFF	TGTGCCAGCCGCTTCGGGACTGAAGCTTTCTTT
.	few	TRBV5-8	TRBJ1-2	CASSLGFGYGYTF	TGTGCCAGCAGCTTGGGTTTCGGCTATGGCTACACCTTC
.	many	TRBV11-2	TRBJ2-7	CASSLAQGYEQYF	TGTGCCAGCAGCTTAGCCCAGGGCTACGAGCAGTACTTC
.	few	TRBV15	TRBJ2-1	CATSRAGVQARFEQFF	TGTGCCACCAGCAGAGCGGGGGTTCAGGCCCGATTTGAGCAGTTCTTC
.	many	TRBV12-3/TRBV12-4	TRBJ1-5	CASSLGGRNQPQHF	TGTGCCAGCAGTTTAGGAGGCCGGAATCAGCCCCAGCATTTT
TRBD1	.	TRBV27	TRBJ1-1	CASSNGRPGGGFFTEAFF	TGTGCCAGCAGTAACGGTCGTCCAGGGGGCGGTTTTTTTACTGAAGCTTTCTTT
TRBD1	.	TRBV5-5	TRBJ2-3	CASSSHGTGADTQYF	TGTGCCAGCAGCTCACACGGGACAGGGGCAGATACGCAGTATTTT
TRBD2	.	TRBV3-1	TRBJ2-3	CASSLRLTSGSTDTQYF	TGTGCCTCCTCCCTAAGACTGACTAGCGGGAGCACAGATACGCAGTATTTT
.	few	TRBV29-1	TRBJ1-3	CSVEEVIGNTIYF	TGCAGCGTTGAAGAGGTCATTGGAAACACCATATATTTT
.	many	TRBV5-1	TRBJ2-5	CASSSGATRETQYF	TGCGCCAGCAGCTCGGGGGCGACGCGGGAGACCCAGTACTTC
TRBD2	many	TRBV5-1	TRBJ2-7	CASSGTSGRAAYEQYF	TGCGCCAGCAGCGGGACTAGCGGGAGGGCCGCCTACGAGCAGTACTTC
TRBD2	.	TRBV3-1	TRBJ2-1	CASSLQLGLAGGEQFF	TGTGCCAGCAGCCTCCAGCTGGGACTAGCGGGAGGTGAGCAGTTCTTC
.	few	TRBV10-3	TRBJ2-3	CAISLTEDTQYF	TGTGCCATCAGCTTGACAGAGGATACGCAGTATTTT
.	once	TRBV7-9	TRBJ2-7	CASSEPGQINEQYF	TGTGCCAGCAGCGAGCCAGGACAGATCAACGAGCAGTACTTC
.	.	TRBV7-2	TRBJ2-5	CASSLFGVSTTETQYF	TGTGCCAGCAGCTTATTTGGAGTTTCCACTACGGAGACCCAGTACTTC
.	.	TRBV9	TRBJ2-5	CASSVGGNQETQYF	TGTGCCAGCAGCGTTGGGGGGAACCAAGAGACCCAGTACTTC
TRBD2	.	TRBV7-2	TRBJ2-1	CASSLSAGGANEQFF	TGTGCCAGCAGCTTATCAGCGGGAGGGGCCAATGAGCAGTTCTTC
.	.	TRBV6-2/TRBV6-3	TRBJ2-1	CASSLPNEQFF	TGTGCCAGCAGCCTTCCCAATGAGCAGTTCTTC
.	.	TRBV7-2	TRBJ1-4	CASSPTAGAPNEKLFF	TGTGCCAGCAGTCCAACGGCCGGGGCTCCTAATGAAAAACTGTTTTTT
TRBD2	once	TRBV7-6	TRBJ2-1	CASSVELAGADNEQFF	TGTGCCAGCAGCGTGGAACTAGCGGGAGCTGACAATGAGCAGTTCTTC
.	many	TRBV6-6	TRBJ1-5	CAGAGSSNQPQHF	TGTGCCGGGGCGGGTTCTAGCAATCAGCCCCAGCATTTT
TRBD2	few	TRBV6-6	TRBJ2-7	CASRSGRGYEQYF	TGTGCCAGCAGGAGCGGGAGGGGGTACGAGCAGTACTTC
.	.	TRBV5-5	TRBJ1-6	CASSPEGWTTNSPLHF	TGTGCCAGCAGCCCGGAGGGGTGGACAACTAATTCACCCCTCCACTTT
TRBD1	.	TRBV5-1	TRBJ2-1	CASSVGEGGQVYNEQFF	TGCGCCAGCAGCGTGGGAGAGGGGGGACAGGTCTACAATGAGCAGTTCTTC
.	few	TRBV7-2	TRBJ2-2	CASSSSRELTGELFF	TGTGCCAGCAGCTCTAGTCGGGAGCTTACCGGGGAGCTGTTTTTT
TRBD1	many	TRBV9	TRBJ2-1	CASSVDRGSYNEQFF	TGTGCCAGCAGCGTTGACAGGGGGTCCTACAATGAGCAGTTCTTC
TRBD1	once	TRBV4-3	TRBJ1-6	CASSQEVRQGGPPLHF	TGCGCCAGCAGCCAGGAAGTACGACAGGGAGGTCCACCCCTCCACTTT
TRBD2	.	TRBV6-5	TRBJ2-2	CASSYTGGGNTGELFF	TGTGCCAGCAGTTACACGGGAGGGGGGAACACCGGGGAGCTGTTTTTT
TRBD2	few	TRBV7-9	TRBJ2-2	CASSLIRGLARPGELFF	TGTGCCAGCAGCTTAATCCGGGGACTAGCCCGTCCCGGGGAGCTGTTTTTT
.	.	TRBV7-8	TRBJ2-7	CASSLAPSGGSHEQYF	TGTGCCAGCAGCTTAGCGCCCTCTGGCGGGTCCCACGAGCAGTACTTC
.	.	TRBV23-1	TRBJ2-1	CASSQRRLVNEQFF	TGCGCCAGCAGTCAACGCCGCCTAGTGAATGAGCAGTTCTTC
TRBD1	few	TRBV6-2/TRBV6-3	TRBJ1-1	CASSYTGTGRRATEAFF	TGTGCCAGCAGTTATACCGGGACAGGGAGACGGGCCACTGAAGCTTTCTTT
TRBD2	.	TRBV6-2/TRBV6-3	TRBJ2-3	CASSIGTSGSLDTQYF	TGTGCCAGCAGTATTGGGACTAGCGGGAGTTTAGATACGCAGTATTTT
.	.	TRBV7-2	TRBJ2-1	CASSLEAGTRGEQFF	TGTGCCAGCAGCTTAGAAGCAGGGACCCGAGGTGAGCAGTTCTTC
.	.	TRBV7-3	TRBJ2-1	CASSLWQGTYNEQFF	TGTGCCAGCAGCTTATGGCAGGGGACCTACAATGAGCAGTTCTTC
TRBD2	few	TRBV20-1	TRBJ2-5	CSARSPWTSGVRETQYF	TGCAGTGCTAGGTCCCCATGGACTAGCGGGGTCAGAGAGACCCAGTACTTC
TRBD1	.	TRBV5-4	TRBJ2-5	CASRGQAPGQETQYF	TGTGCCAGCAGGGGACAGGCCCCAGGCCAAGAGACCCAGTACTTC
.	few	TRBV6-2/TRBV6-3	TRBJ2-1	CASHPGPGGEQFF	TGTGCCAGCCATCCGGGGCCTGGGGGTGAGCAGTTCTTC
.	few	TRBV7-2	TRBJ2-1	CASSTLEQFF	TGTGCCAGCAGCACCCTGGAGCAGTTCTTC
TRBD2	few	TRBV10-3	TRBJ2-1	CAIRTSGGYNEQFF	TGTGCCATCCGGACTAGCGGGGGATACAATGAGCAGTTCTTC
.	few	TRBV28	TRBJ1-4	CASSPPGENEKLFF	TGTGCCAGCAGTCCCCCGGGAGAGAATGAAAAACTGTTTTTT
.	.	TRBV30	TRBJ2-3	CAWTLGEPDTQYF	TGTGCCTGGACTCTAGGAGAACCAGATACGCAGTATTTT
TRBD2	few	TRBV7-9	TRBJ2-7	CASSSSGTDYEQYF	TGTGCCAGCAGCTCTAGCGGGACGGACTACGAGCAGTACTTC
.	.	TRBV20-1	TRBJ2-7	CSARDYAGYSYEQYF	TGCAGTGCTAGAGATTATGCGGGCTACTCCTACGAGCAGTACTTC
TRBD2	.	TRBV10-2	TRBJ2-1	CASSPRGGQFF	TGCGCCAGCAGCCCCCGGGGGGGGCAGTTCTTC